Following are 24 T cell receptor beta chains from one sample sequenced in a study of cytotoxic CD8 clonotypes in ibrutinib-treated CLL. The table came from immunoSEQ multiplex PCR; TCRdb's copy has only in-frame clones and leaves some out. The repertoire includes approximately 120,000 clones, around 84% of them detected once, and approximately 3.5% sits in the top ten. This sample comprised PBMCs, obtained after 24 months of ibrutinib treatment. The receptor source for this set is a human donor with chronic lymphocytic leukemia.

This chain joins TRBV7-2 and TRBJ1-4; tentatively, D is TRBD1 (5 bases). This CDR3 spans 13 amino acids. The V gene's germline CDR1 is SGHTA and CDR2 FQGNSA. The germline V and J ends were trimmed by 5 bases and 9 bases, with 13 bases remaining between them. The CDR3 bases are TGTGCCAGCAGCCCTGACGGGGCCCAAAAACTGTTTTTT. The encoded protein is CASSPDGAQKLFF.

This clone was counted a single time. This chain joins TRBV30 and TRBJ1-6, with 10 bases fitting TRBD1. The CDR3 contains 14 residues. Looked up from germline, CDR1 is GTSNPN and CDR2 is SVGIG (reference sequence). The ends lost 3 bases at V and 9 bases at J; junction bases unmatched: 5. The CDR3 here is CAWRGQGFFSPLHF. Here the CDR3 DNA reads TGTGCCTGGAGGGGACAGGGGTTTTTTTCACCCCTCCACTTT.

The V gene is TRBV5-1, the J gene TRBJ2-2; the D is unclear. V lost 4 bases, J lost 8 bases, and 9 bases lay in between. This CDR3 is 12 amino acids long. Germline V lookup: CDR1 SGHRS, CDR2 YFSETQ. CDR3 nucleotide sequence: TGCGCCAGCAGCGCTTCTGGGGGGGAGCTGTTTTTT. It is translated as CASSASGGELFF.

The rearrangement joins TRBV7-9 to TRBJ1-4; 8 bases are a match to TRBD1. With V trimmed by 4 bases and J by 5 bases, 9 bases remained unmatched. There are 16 residues in the CDR3. Germline V lookup: CDR1 SEHNR, CDR2 FQNEAQ (reference sequence). The CDR3 loop reads CASSSSGTGLNEKLFF. The CDR3 coding sequence is TGTGCCAGCAGCTCGTCCGGGACAGGATTGAATGAAAAACTGTTTTTT.

The chain employs TRBV7-2 and TRBJ2-7, with 11 bases aligning to TRBD1. V gave up 3 bases and J gave up 9 bases; unmatched junction bases: 7. The CDR3 sequence is 14 residues long. Per the germline V gene, CDR1 is SGHTA and CDR2 is FQGNSA. Written as DNA, the CDR3 is TGTGCCAGCAGCTTTGGGGACAGGGGGTTCTGGCAGTACTTC. The encoded protein is CASSFGDRGFWQYF.

The chain has TRBV28 and TRBJ2-5, with D uncertain. CDR3 size: 13 residues. V dropped 4 bases and J dropped 1 base, with 7 bases sitting between them. The germline V gene encodes CDR1 MDHEN and CDR2 SYDVKM. The CDR3 DNA follows: TGTGCCAGCAGTTCTGCAGCCCAAGAGACCCAGTACTTC. Its protein is CASSSAAQETQYF.

The chain carries TRBV16 and TRBJ1-2; D might be TRBD1 (6 bases). Germline CDR1 and CDR2: KGHSY and FQNENV. The CDR3 has 15 residues. Trimming took off 4 bases at V and 3 bases at J, with 15 bases between the two ends. CDR3 amino acids: CASSRSGTSYYGYTF. The DNA for the CDR3 is TGTGCCAGCAGCCGCTCCGGGACATCGTACTATGGCTACACCTTC.

The genes are TRBV20-1 and TRBJ2-5; D is unresolved. V was trimmed by 5 bases and J by 5 bases, leaving 9 bases between them. CDR1 is DFQATT, CDR2 SNEGSKA, per germline (reference sequence). The length of the CDR3 is 11 residues. CDR3: CSARVSETQYF. In nucleotides, the CDR3 is TGCAGTGCTCGAGTTTCCGAGACCCAGTACTTC.

V and J are TRBV25-1 and TRBJ2-1, with a tentative D call TRBD1 (5 bases). The germline CDR1 and CDR2 sequences are MGHDK and SYGVNS. The V end lost 2 bases, the J end lost 2 bases, and 10 bases lay between the germline ends. CDR3 length: 15 residues. The CDR3 loop is CASSEGASPYNEQFF. The CDR3, as DNA: TGTGCCAGCAGTGAAGGGGCTAGTCCCTACAATGAGCAGTTCTTC.

V gene TRBV5-4 combines with J gene TRBJ2-1; a possible D gene is TRBD2 (6 bases). Germline V gene lookup returns CDR1 SGHNT and CDR2 YYREEE (reference sequence). This CDR3 spans 15 amino acids. V was shortened by 4 bases and J by 11 bases, with 22 bases between the two germline ends. The CDR3 protein is CASSIRDSVLDKQFF. The CDR3 DNA sequence: TGTGCCAGCAGCATCCGGGACTCCGTCCTGGACAAGCAGTTCTTC.

The chain couples TRBV7-9 to TRBJ1-1; 7 positions agree with TRBD1. Germline V CDR1 and CDR2: SEHNR, FQNEAQ (reference sequence). The length of the CDR3 is 15 residues. Trimming cost V 4 bases and J 0 bases; bases outside gene matches: 5. CDR3 protein: CASSSQGGLNTEAFF. DNA for the CDR3: TGTGCCAGCAGCTCCCAGGGGGGCCTGAACACTGAAGCTTTCTTT.

For this clone: Compared with germline, one end of the junction differs, possibly owing to a read error. The chain carries TRBV15 and TRBJ2-2; the D gene could be TRBD1 or TRBD2 (5 bases each). Germline CDR1 is LNHNV and CDR2 is YYDKDF (reference sequence). This CDR3 spans 19 amino acids. CDR3 sequence: CATGEGPVGEPDKHRGAVF. In DNA form, the CDR3 reads TGTGCCACGGGGGAAGGCCCCGTGGGGGAACCCGATAAACACCGGGGAGCTGTTTTT.

This clone was observed once. This chain uses TRBV18 with TRBJ1-1, with 7 nucleotides matching TRBD1. V lost 3 bases to trimming and J lost 1 base; unmatched junction nucleotides: 5. The CDR3 extends over 15 amino acids. CDR1 is KGHSH, CDR2 LQKENI, per germline. The CDR3 protein is CASSPKQGKNTEAFF. The CDR3 DNA reads as TGTGCCAGCTCACCTAAACAGGGGAAGAACACTGAAGCTTTCTTT.

The rearrangement uses TRBV7-2 and TRBJ2-1, with 8 nucleotides matching TRBD2. The junction had 0 bases not matched to a gene; V was cut back by 1 base and J by 4 bases. Germline values: CDR1 SGHTA, CDR2 FQGNSA. CDR3 size: 14 residues. This CDR3 is CASSLGGGYNEQFF. CDR3 bases: TGTGCCAGCAGCTTAGGCGGGGGGTACAATGAGCAGTTCTTC.

This chain links TRBV9 with TRBJ2-1, with 10 bases identical to TRBD1. CDR3 length: 17 amino acids. CDR1 is SGDLS, CDR2 YYNGEE, per germline. V trimming: 4 bases; J trimming: 7 bases; junction bases outside the gene matches: 14. The chain's CDR3 is CASSPRTGGKFWNEQFF. The CDR3 DNA reads TGTGCCAGCAGCCCCCGGACAGGGGGTAAGTTTTGGAATGAGCAGTTCTTC.

This chain joins TRBV15 and TRBJ1-6; 7 nucleotides match TRBD1. The germline gives CDR1 LNHNV, CDR2 YYDKDF (reference sequence). The CDR3 has 15 residues. Unmatched junction bases numbered 5, after V lost 3 bases and J lost 6 bases. In DNA form, the CDR3 reads TGTGCCACCAGCAGTGAACAGGGGCCTAATTCACCCCTCCACTTT. Residues: CATSSEQGPNSPLHF.

The V gene is TRBV4-1, the J gene TRBJ2-5; D perhaps matches TRBD1 (6 bases). Germline CDR1 reads MGHRA; CDR2 reads YSYEKL. This CDR3 has 15 residues. The V and J ends lost 3 bases and 0 bases respectively, with 11 bases between them. The CDR3: CASSQGQYDQETQYF. As DNA, the CDR3 is TGCGCCAGCAGCCAGGGACAATATGACCAAGAGACCCAGTACTTC.

The chain recombines TRBV7-9 with TRBJ2-1, with 8 bases fitting TRBD2. The germline gives CDR1 SEHNR, CDR2 FQNEAQ (reference sequence). V gave up 6 bases and J gave up 3 bases; unmatched junction bases: 4. CDR3 size: 14 residues. CDR3: CASRSGGIYNEQFF. CDR3 bases: TGTGCCAGCAGGAGCGGGGGAATCTACAATGAGCAGTTCTTC.

The CDR3: CASNDRETGYTF. The CDR3 bases are TGTGCCAGCAATGACAGGGAAACTGGCTACACCTTC. V usage is TRBV6-5 and J usage is TRBJ1-2; 7 bases map to TRBD1. Looked up from germline, CDR1 is MNHEY and CDR2 is SVGAGI. The V gene end was trimmed by 7 bases and the J gene end by 7 bases; junction bases not matched to a gene: 6. The CDR3 spans 12 residues.

The rearrangement joins TRBV29-1 to TRBJ1-2; D gene unclear. This CDR3 region has 11 residues. Between the trimmed V and J ends, which lost 4 bases and 6 bases, there was a span of 9 bases. The germline CDR1 and CDR2 sequences are SQVTM and ANQGSEA. CDR3 in DNA: TGCAGCGTTGTAGGTGGTGATGGCTACACCTTC. Protein: CSVVGGDGYTF.

This rearrangement joins TRBV7-9 to TRBJ2-2; D not certain. The CDR3 is made up of 14 amino acids. Trimming pared 5 bases from V and 0 bases from J, leaving 7 bases between. Looked up from germline, CDR1 is SEHNR and CDR2 is FQNEAQ (reference sequence). This CDR3 is CASSHDTNTGELFF. CDR3 sequence (DNA): TGTGCCAGCAGCCACGACACGAACACCGGGGAGCTGTTTTTT.

The rearrangement uses TRBV7-2 and TRBJ1-3; 7 bases line up with TRBD1. Germline values: CDR1 SGHTA, CDR2 FQGNSA. The CDR3 length is 16 residues. The junction had 7 bases not matched to a gene; V was cut back by 5 bases and J by 0 bases. Here the CDR3 reads CASSVLTGSSGNTIYF. CDR3 DNA sequence: TGTGCCAGCAGCGTACTGACAGGGAGCTCTGGAAACACCATATATTTT.

This clone was seen once. The genes are TRBV4-2 and TRBJ2-6; 9 bases are shared with TRBD2. This CDR3 is 18 amino acids long. CDR1 and CDR2 from the germline V gene are LGHNA and YNFKEQ. V was clipped by 4 bases and J by 0 bases; unmatched bases: 7. CDR3 bases: TGTGCCAGCAGCCGCAGTAGCGGGGGCGTCTCTGGGGCCAACGTCCTGACTTTC. This encodes CASSRSSGGVSGANVLTF.

J is TRBJ1-2 and V is TRBV28; 8 nucleotides agree with TRBD1. Trimming cost V 5 bases and J 8 bases; bases outside gene matches: 10. This CDR3 is built from 14 residues. CDR1 MDHEN and CDR2 SYDVKM come from the germline V gene. In nucleotides, the CDR3 is TGTGCCAGCAGTCTTACAAGGACAGGGTCGGGCTACACCTTC. Its translation: CASSLTRTGSGYTF.